Presented here are 10 T cell receptor beta chains from one specimen sequenced in a study of cytomegalovirus exposure and HLA in healthy donors. PCR primers comprised 60 Vbeta and 13 Jbeta primers. Sequencing used immunoSEQ multiplex PCR; TCRdb keeps in-frame clones, though not all of them. There are 130,000 to 150,000 clones in the sample; approximately 72% occur only once, and around 2.2% lies in the top ten. The sequencing sample was made of PBMCs. These receptor sequences come from a man aged 40-49 years in good health and CMV-seronegative.

This chain joins TRBV7-9 and TRBJ2-1; TRBD2 matches at 7 bases. The CDR3 has 14 amino acids. The ends lost 1 base at V and 5 bases at J; junction bases unmatched: 2. Germline V gene data show CDR1 as SEHNR and CDR2 as FQNEAQ (reference sequence). The CDR3 loop is CASSLVAGDNEQFF. Written as DNA, the CDR3 is TGTGCCAGCAGCTTAGTAGCGGGCGACAATGAGCAGTTCTTC.

J is TRBJ2-5 and V is TRBV6-6, with 8 bases lining up with TRBD1. The CDR3 consists of 15 residues. V dropped 0 bases and J dropped 1; count of bases not matched to a gene: 1. Germline CDR1 reads MNHNY; CDR2 reads SVGAGI (reference sequence). The CDR3 DNA reads as TGTGCCAGCAGTTACTCCGGACAGGGCCAAGAGACCCAGTACTTC. It encodes CASSYSGQGQETQYF.

V usage is TRBV5-1 and J usage is TRBJ1-4; the D gene is possibly TRBD1 (5 bases). This CDR3 is 15 amino acids long. Between the trimmed V and J ends, which lost 4 bases and 1 base, there was a span of 11 bases. Germline lookup yields CDR1 SGHRS and CDR2 YFSETQ. The CDR3 DNA follows: TGCGCCAGCAGCCCCACGGGGGGAACTAATGAAAAACTGTTTTTT. It codes for CASSPTGGTNEKLFF. The full variable domain, its missing parts supplied by reference TRBV5-1 and TRBJ1-4, is KAGVTQTPRYLIKTRGQQVTLSCSPISGHRSVSWYQQTPGQGLQFLFEYFSETQRNKGNFPGRFSGRQFSNSRSEMNVSTLELGDSALYLCASSPTGGTNEKLFFGSGTQLSVL.

This chain links TRBV7-2 with TRBJ2-1, with TRBD2 matching over 11 bases. Germline loops: CDR1 SGHTA, CDR2 FQGNSA. The CDR3 extends over 15 amino acids. The trim removed 3 bases at V and 8 bases at J, leaving 6 bases unmatched. CDR3: CASSFALAGAHEQFF. DNA of the CDR3: TGTGCCAGCAGCTTTGCACTAGCGGGAGCCCATGAGCAGTTCTTC.

The rearrangement links TRBV14 to TRBJ1-2, with 9 bases aligning to TRBD1. The CDR3 is 14 residues long. Per germline, CDR1 SGHDN and CDR2 FVKESK. Trimming removed 4 bases from V and 5 bases from J; junction bases left unmatched: 5. CDR3 loop: CASSRTGEGYGYTF. Written as DNA, the CDR3 is TGTGCCAGCAGCCGGACAGGGGAGGGGTATGGCTACACCTTC.

V and J are TRBV19 and TRBJ2-1; 7 bases fit TRBD2. CDR1 LNHDA and CDR2 SQIVND come from the germline V gene (reference sequence). The CDR3 loop spans 17 amino acids. J was trimmed by 9 bases and V by 3 bases; bases with no gene match: 17. The CDR3 sequence: CASSIHSRNWGGTEQFF. The CDR3 region has the DNA TGTGCCAGTAGTATTCATTCTAGGAATTGGGGGGGGACTGAGCAGTTCTTC.

This clone has just a few counts. The CDR3 bases are TGTGCCAGCAGTTTGGAGGGGGGGGACATTCAGTACTTC. Its protein product is CASSLEGGDIQYF. This chain joins TRBV27 and TRBJ2-4, with a tentative D call TRBD2 (7 bases). CDR1 MNHEY and CDR2 SMNVEV come from the germline V gene (reference sequence). This CDR3 has 13 residues. Deletions cut 3 bases from V and 8 bases from J, with 11 bases between.

The sample holds a few counts of this clone. The V and J genes are TRBV6-4 and TRBJ2-5; 9 nucleotides agree with TRBD2. Trimming at V came to 3 bases and at J to 5 bases, leaving 7 bases not matched to a gene. The CDR3 length is 15 residues. The V gene's germline CDR1 is MRHNA and CDR2 SNTAGT. CDR3 protein: CASSEVAGEVETQYF. The CDR3 bases are TGTGCCAGCAGTGAGGTAGCGGGAGAAGTGGAGACCCAGTACTTC.

In nucleotides, the CDR3 is TGTGCCAGCAGGGGGGCGGGTATTATCTACGAGCAGTACTTC. This gives the protein CASRGAGIIYEQYF. The chain carries TRBV11-2 and TRBJ2-7; D may be TRBD1 (6 bases). The CDR3 totals 14 residues. Per germline, CDR1 SGHAT and CDR2 FQNNGV. The V and J ends lost 6 bases and 3 bases respectively, with 15 bases between them.

The chain links TRBV7-6 to TRBJ2-3; 10 bases agree with TRBD1. Germline-derived CDR1 and CDR2 are SGHVS and FNYEAQ. Germline trimming cut 3 bases from V and 6 bases from J; bases unmatched to any gene: 6. CDR3 length: 15 amino acids. The CDR3 DNA reads as TGTGCCAGCAGCTTGAGACAGGGGGCATTGGATACGCAGTATTTT. Residues: CASSLRQGALDTQYF.